Below are 18 T cell receptor beta chains sequenced from a single sample in a study of blood T cells in healthy people across ages. Primers used in a second PCR of roughly 6 to 11 cycles were a sample-barcoded 5' primer and a J-beta primer mix. TCRdb redid the calling of the 5' RACE reads with MiXCR, one entry per CDR3 protein. The sample lists approximately 810,000 distinct CDR3 sequences; about 28% were seen once. The sample taken for sequencing was blood. These receptors originate from a woman of 80 years or more in good health.

This rearrangement joins TRBV30 to TRBJ1-1; D not certain. With 5 bases removed from V and 1 base from J, the gap between germline ends came to 17 bases. The CDR3 runs to 15 residues. Germline V gives CDR1 GTSNPN, CDR2 SVGIG (reference sequence). The CDR3 reads CAWSYARRTNTEAFF. The CDR3 nucleotides are TGTGCCTGGTCCTATGCTCGGCGGACGAACACTGAAGCTTTCTTT.

The chain combines TRBV5-1 with TRBJ2-2, with 7 bases identical to TRBD1. CDR1 and CDR2 from the germline V gene are SGHRS and YFSETQ. CDR3 length: 14 residues. V dropped 4 bases and J dropped 6; count of bases not matched to a gene: 6. CDR3 residues: CASSDRTGAGELFF. As DNA, the CDR3 is TGCGCCAGCAGCGACAGGACAGGAGCCGGGGAGCTGTTTTTT.

The rearrangement links TRBV25-1 to TRBJ2-1; TRBD1 or TRBD2 may be the D gene (5 bases each). The germline CDR1 and CDR2 sequences are MGHDK and SYGVNS. The V end was cut by 8 bases, the J end by 8 bases, with 16 bases between. CDR3 length: 13 residues. For the CDR3, the DNA is TGTGCCAGCCTCCCTGGGGCGGGCGATGAGCAGTTCTTC. Amino acid sequence: CASLPGAGDEQFF.

In regard to this clonotype: A single base separates this from a much larger clone, so it may be a read error. Likely a read error: the CDR3 ends without its conserved phenylalanine or tryptophan. The V gene is TRBV2, the J gene TRBJ1-1; 8 bases align to TRBD1. Unmatched junction bases numbered 2, after V lost 6 bases and J lost 2 bases. The CDR3 extends over 13 amino acids. CDR1 is SNHLY and CDR2 is FYNNEI in the germline V gene. As DNA, the CDR3 is TGTGCCAGCAGATCAGGGGGCAACACTGAAGCTTTCTGT. This translates into CASRSGGNTEAFC.

In this sample, this clonotype turned up many times. The genes are TRBV27 and TRBJ1-1; D possibly corresponds to TRBD1 (5 bases). The CDR3 covers 15 residues. Trimming took 1 base from V and 3 from J, leaving 12 bases between them. The germline CDR1 and CDR2 sequences are MNHEY and SMNVEV (reference sequence). This chain's CDR3 is CASSLLGGRDTEAFF. The CDR3 DNA reads TGTGCCAGCAGTTTATTGGGGGGACGGGACACTGAAGCTTTCTTT.

This clonotype appeared once. The rearrangement joins TRBV7-2 to TRBJ2-4; 10 bases map to TRBD2. The J call may be mistaken, given a closer DNA end match to TRBJ2-7. In germline, CDR1 is SGHTA, CDR2 FQGNSA. CDR3 length: 16 amino acids. The CDR3 sequence: CASSPRGSGGVYEQYF. CDR3 coding DNA: TGTGCCAGCAGCCCTCGAGGAAGCGGGGGGGTGTACGAGCAGTACTTC.

The V and J genes are TRBV20-1 and TRBJ2-1; no firm D call. The CDR3 runs to 15 residues. V was trimmed by 6 bases and J by 0 bases, leaving 15 bases between them. Germline V gene data show CDR1 as DFQATT and CDR2 as SNEGSKA (reference sequence). The CDR3 region is CSAQSGSSSYNEQFF. For the CDR3, the DNA is TGCAGTGCCCAGTCAGGTTCAAGCTCCTACAATGAGCAGTTCTTC.

This clonotype was recorded many times. The chain uses TRBV28 and TRBJ2-7; TRBD1 matches at 8 bases. CDR1 is MDHEN, CDR2 SYDVKM, per germline. Trimming cost V 6 bases and J 2 bases; bases outside gene matches: 6. This CDR3 has 14 amino acids. The CDR3 bases are TGTGCCAGCAGAACGGGACAGGCTACCTACGAGCAGTACTTC. Its translation is CASRTGQATYEQYF.

The table lists this clonotype with many counts. This chain joins TRBV18 and TRBJ2-1; D gene uncertain. V was shortened by 5 bases and J by 5 bases, with 10 bases between the two germline ends. The length of the CDR3 is 13 residues. Germline CDR1 reads KGHSH; CDR2 reads LQKENI. In nucleotides, the CDR3 is TGTGCCAGCTCAACCCGAAGCGACAATGAGCAGTTCTTC. This codes for CASSTRSDNEQFF. The full variable domain, in which reference TRBV18 and TRBJ2-1 provide the parts outside the CDR3, is NAGVMQNPRHLVRRRGQEARLRCSPMKGHSHVYWYRQLPEEGLKFMVYLQKENIIDESGMPKERFSAEFPKEGPSILRIQQVVRGDSAAYFCASSTRSDNEQFFGPGTRLTVL.

This clonotype came up a few times. V gene TRBV3-1 combines with J gene TRBJ2-4; TRBD1 matches at 7 bases. CDR3 length: 15 residues. The trim removed 2 bases at V and 13 bases at J, leaving 14 bases unmatched. Looked up from germline, CDR1 is LGHDT and CDR2 is YNNKEL (reference sequence). This CDR3 reads CASSQPGQSSYGQYF. CDR3 nucleotides: TGTGCCAGCAGCCAACCGGGACAGAGCTCCTACGGGCAGTACTTC.

This chain connects TRBV30 to TRBJ2-5, with D uncertain. Germline assignment: CDR1 GTSNPN and CDR2 SVGIG (reference sequence). The CDR3 has 13 residues. Trimming pared 5 bases from V and 2 bases from J, leaving 12 bases between. CDR3 amino acids: CAWGEVVQETQYF. DNA for the CDR3: TGTGCCTGGGGGGAAGTTGTTCAAGAGACCCAGTACTTC.

This clonotype was seen many times. This chain connects TRBV4-3 to TRBJ2-7, with 12 bases fitting TRBD1. The V segment lost 3 bases and the J segment 3 bases; nucleotides outside the gene matches: 6. The length of the CDR3 is 16 residues. Germline CDR1 and CDR2: LGHNA and YSLEER. Here the CDR3 DNA reads TGCGCCAGCAGCCAGGGCGGGACAGGGGGCGGCTACGAGCAGTACTTC. Its translation is CASSQGGTGGGYEQYF.

Details on this clonotype: A much bigger clone sits one base away, suggesting this may be a read error. The chain combines TRBV5-5 with TRBJ2-1; TRBD2 might be the D (5 bases). V dropped 4 bases and J dropped 9 bases, with 20 bases sitting between them. Germline lookup yields CDR1 SGHKS and CDR2 YYEKEE (reference sequence). The CDR3 contains 15 residues. CDR3 in amino acids: CASSPPLGMTSEQFF. CDR3 DNA sequence: TGTGCCAGCAGCCCCCCCCTCGGGATGACTTCTGAGCAGTTCTTC.

This chain connects TRBV30 to TRBJ2-3; no clear D. The CDR3 covers 12 residues. Trimming pared 1 base from V and 8 bases from J, leaving 10 bases between. The germline V gene encodes CDR1 GTSNPN and CDR2 SVGIG (reference sequence). For the CDR3, the DNA is TGTGCCTGGAGTGGAGTCCCTTTTACGCAGTATTTT. Translating gives CAWSGVPFTQYF. The complete variable domain, with remaining parts taken from reference TRBV30 and TRBJ2-3, reads SQTIHQWPATLVQPVGSPLSLECTVEGTSNPNLYWYRQAAGRGLQLLFYSVGIGQISSEVPQNLSASRPQDRQFILSSKKLLLSDSGFYLCAWSGVPFTQYFGPGTRLTVL.

The chain combines TRBV20-1 with TRBJ2-1; 7 nucleotides agree with TRBD1. Germline V gives CDR1 DFQATT, CDR2 SNEGSKA (reference sequence). V shed 5 bases, J shed 7 bases, and the junction held 11 bases outside the gene matches. The CDR3 consists of 14 residues. This CDR3 reads CSAPGTVGWNEQFF. CDR3 DNA sequence: TGCAGTGCTCCCGGGACAGTTGGTTGGAATGAGCAGTTCTTC.

Remarks on this clonotype: This may be a read error, as it is one base from a much larger clone. This chain connects TRBV4-2 to TRBJ2-1; 12 bases map to TRBD2. The CDR3 is 16 amino acids. From germline, CDR1 is LGHNA and CDR2 YNFKEQ. The CDR3 DNA is TGTGCCAACAGCCAAACTAGCGGGGGGCCCTACAATGAGCAGTTCTTC. This codes for CANSQTSGGPYNEQFF.

V is TRBV7-9 and J is TRBJ2-3; 15 positions agree with TRBD2. Germline V CDR1 and CDR2: SEHNR, FQNEAQ (reference sequence). With V trimmed by 4 bases and J by 11 bases, 10 bases remained unmatched. The CDR3 is 16 residues long. The CDR3 protein is CASSSGLAGGYGEQYF. The CDR3 DNA reads as TGTGCCAGCAGCTCGGGACTAGCGGGGGGTTACGGTGAGCAGTATTTT.

This clonotype was counted ten times or more. The chain employs TRBV11-2 and TRBJ2-1; TRBD1 matches 7 bases. The CDR3 is 12 residues long. CDR1 is SGHAT and CDR2 is FQNNGV in the germline V gene. J gave up 12 bases and V 1 base, and 3 bases lay outside the gene matches. CDR3 loop: CASSLGRGLQFF. The CDR3 region has the DNA TGTGCCAGCAGCTTAGGCAGGGGGTTGCAGTTCTTC.